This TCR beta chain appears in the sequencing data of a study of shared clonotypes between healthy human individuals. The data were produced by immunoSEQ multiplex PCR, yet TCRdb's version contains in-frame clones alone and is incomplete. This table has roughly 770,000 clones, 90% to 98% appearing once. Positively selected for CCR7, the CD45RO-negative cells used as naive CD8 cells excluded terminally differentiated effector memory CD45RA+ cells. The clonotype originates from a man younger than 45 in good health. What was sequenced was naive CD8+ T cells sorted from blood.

Here the CDR3 DNA reads TGTGCCAGCAGCTTCAGGCAAGTTTACGAGCAGTACTTC. Protein: CASSFRQVYEQYF. The chain combines TRBV7-9 with TRBJ2-7; D not certain. Germline V gene lookup returns CDR1 SEHNR and CDR2 FQNEAQ (reference sequence). V lost 3 bases to trimming and J lost 4 bases, with 10 bases between them. The CDR3 loop spans 13 amino acids.